The 5 T cell receptor beta chains below come from one sample, sequenced in a study of blood T cell repertoires in COVID-19. Clones were sequenced by immunoSEQ multiplex PCR, and TCRdb holds only the in-frame ones, with some missing. The table records almost 250,000 clones, about 89% of them present only once. The sequencing sample was made of peripheral blood. These receptors all come from a woman in her fifties or sixties who had recovered from COVID-19.

This rearrangement joins TRBV7-9 to TRBJ2-3, with D maybe TRBD2 (5 bases). The V and J ends lost 4 bases and 4 bases respectively, with 6 bases between them. Germline assignment: CDR1 SEHNR and CDR2 FQNEAQ (reference sequence). CDR3 length: 12 amino acids. The CDR3 DNA is TGTGCCAGCAGCTCGGAGGCAGATACGCAGTATTTT. Protein product: CASSSEADTQYF.

J is TRBJ2-5 and V is TRBV5-5; 12 bases are a match to TRBD2. CDR1 and CDR2 from the germline V gene are SGHKS and YYEKEE (reference sequence). The V and J ends lost 4 bases and 1 base, in that order; junction bases with no gene match: 2. This CDR3 contains 15 residues. DNA of the CDR3: TGTGCCAGCAGCCTACTAGCGGGGGGCCAAGAGACCCAGTACTTC. It specifies CASSLLAGGQETQYF. The full variable domain, in which reference TRBV5-5 and TRBJ2-5 provide the parts outside the CDR3, is DAGVTQSPTHLIKTRGQQVTLRCSPISGHKSVSWYQQVLGQGPQFIFQYYEKEERGRGNFPDRFSARQFPNYSSELNVNALLLGDSALYLCASSLLAGGQETQYFGPGTRLLVL.

J is TRBJ2-2 and V is TRBV6-5; 8 nucleotides match TRBD2. The junction had 4 bases not matched to a gene; V was cut back by 7 bases and J by 3 bases. The CDR3 spans 14 residues. CDR1 and CDR2 from the germline V gene are MNHEY and SVGAGI. The CDR3 nucleotides are TGTGCCAGCACCACACTAGCGGACACCGGGGAGCTGTTTTTT. Protein product: CASTTLADTGELFF.

The V call is TRBV27, the J call TRBJ1-2; 7 bases agree with TRBD1. Germline V lookup: CDR1 MNHEY, CDR2 SMNVEV (reference sequence). The CDR3 runs 14 residues. V gave up 2 bases and J gave up 4 bases; unmatched junction bases: 4. The CDR3 sequence is CASSLEGAGYGYTF. CDR3 in DNA: TGTGCCAGCAGTTTAGAGGGGGCTGGCTATGGCTACACCTTC.

This rearrangement joins TRBV28 to TRBJ2-1; TRBD1 is a possible D gene (5 bases). CDR1 is MDHEN and CDR2 is SYDVKM in the germline V gene. The V end lost 3 bases, the J end lost 6 bases, and 15 bases lay between the germline ends. The CDR3 runs to 15 residues. DNA for the CDR3: TGTGCCAGCAGTTTTTCCATTGACAGTTCCAATGAGCAGTTCTTC. The encoded protein is CASSFSIDSSNEQFF.